This T cell receptor (beta chain) was obtained from a study of control samples from healthy donors and cancer patients. Looked up from germline, CDR1 is LGHDT and CDR2 is YNNKEL (reference sequence). V lost 2 bases to trimming and J lost 1 base, with 6 bases between them. This CDR3 has 14 residues. Only in-frame clones appear in the TCRdb table, and some are missing; sequencing was by immunoSEQ multiplex PCR. The table has about 92,000 clones, roughly 82% seen once; the top ten hold roughly 9.8%. The clonotype comes from a woman aged 55-70 years in good health. The rearrangement joins TRBV3-1 (or the pseudogene TRBV3-2) to TRBJ1-5; no definite D call. Sequencing was done on a sample of blood. This CDR3 reads CASSQTASNQPQHF. The CDR3, as DNA: TGTGCCAGCAGCCAAACAGCCAGCAATCAGCCCCAGCATTTT.